This TCR beta chain was identified in a study of shared clonotypes between healthy human individuals. Per the original methods: With immunoSEQ giving junction-only sequences and no quality scores, filtering differed. Profiling relied on immunoSEQ multiplex PCR, and the TCRdb table lists in-frame clones only, not all of them. V, J and clone size are those of that table, while D and trimming were read from the DNA. The table records roughly 1,000,000 clones, around 78% of them present only once. Trimming removed 6 bases from V and 2 bases from J, with 9 bases in between. The CDR3 is 13 residues long. The germline gives CDR1 MNHEY, CDR2 SMNVEV (reference sequence). For this clone: Its antigen is as yet unknown.

Study outcomes and limitations: Read depth was anticipated to influence clonotype sharing among donors. Naive subsets generally had larger estimated richness than memory subsets.

Those who donated were healthy HIV-negative adults, with no recent acute infections or vaccinations reported. This sequence joins TRBV27 and TRBJ2-3; no clear D gene. What was sequenced was memory CD4+ T cells from PBMCs. Subset here: CD45RA-negative fraction. The sequence was collected from a young man in good health. Some clones in this sample may be carry-over from other donors' samples. CDR3 sequence reads: CASRGWNTDTQYF. CDR3 sequence (DNA): TGTGCCAGCAGAGGGTGGAACACAGATACGCAGTATTTT.